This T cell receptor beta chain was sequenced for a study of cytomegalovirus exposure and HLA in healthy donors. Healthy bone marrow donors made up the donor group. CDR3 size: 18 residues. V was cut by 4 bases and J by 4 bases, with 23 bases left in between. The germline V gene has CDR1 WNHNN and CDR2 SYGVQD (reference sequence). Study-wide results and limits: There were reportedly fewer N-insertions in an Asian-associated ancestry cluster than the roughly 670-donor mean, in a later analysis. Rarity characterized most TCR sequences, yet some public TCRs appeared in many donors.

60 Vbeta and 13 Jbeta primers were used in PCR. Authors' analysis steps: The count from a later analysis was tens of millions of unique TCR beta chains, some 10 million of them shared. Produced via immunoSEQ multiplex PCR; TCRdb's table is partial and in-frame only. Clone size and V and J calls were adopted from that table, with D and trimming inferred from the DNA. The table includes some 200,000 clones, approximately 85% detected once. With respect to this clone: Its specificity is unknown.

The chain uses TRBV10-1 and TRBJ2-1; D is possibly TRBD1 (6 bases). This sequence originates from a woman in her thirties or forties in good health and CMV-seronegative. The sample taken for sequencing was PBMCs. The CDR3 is CASSGVVGDTDGYNEQFF. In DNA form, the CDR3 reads TGCGCCAGCAGTGGGGTAGTTGGGGACACGGACGGATACAATGAGCAGTTCTTC.